Listed below are T cell receptor beta chains from one sample, sequenced in a study of T cell responses to AZD1222 COVID-19 vaccine. The data were produced by immunoSEQ multiplex PCR, yet TCRdb's version contains in-frame clones alone and is incomplete. The sample has 100,000 or so clones, 70% to 90% seen once; the top ten hold roughly 6.3%. This sample comprised peripheral blood, obtained on day 0 of AZD1222 vaccination. All receptors come from an adult in good health. Each CDR3 is given with its conserved first and last residue. Each record gives: D gene, J gene, clone size, V gene, CDR3 DNA, CDR3 protein. The D gene is left open where the match is weak. A row's size may be missing; if present it is once, few, many or a size class.

- TRBJ1-4 - TRBV12-5 TGTGCTAGTGGTTTGGAGAACACAAGACTGTTTTTT CASGLENTRLFF
- TRBJ2-1 many TRBV10-1 TGCGCCAGCAGCGCCCTTTCCAATGAGCAGTTCTTC CASSALSNEQFF
- TRBJ1-1 - TRBV25-1 TGTGCCAGCAGTGGACCAAGTGCTTTCTTT CASSGPSAFF
- TRBJ2-7 - TRBV29-1 TGCAGCGTGGAACGACAGAGGGCTAGCTCCTACGAGCAGTACTTC CSVERQRASSYEQYF
TRBD1 TRBJ2-5 once TRBV3-1/TRBV3-2 TGTGCCAGCAGCCAAGATCTTTGGGCAGGGGGTCAGACCCAGTACTTC CASSQDLWAGGQTQYF
- TRBJ2-7 - TRBV5-1 TGCGCCAGCAGCTTGGACAGAACCTACGAGCAGTACTTC CASSLDRTYEQYF
- TRBJ1-4 - TRBV15 TGTGCCACCCGTCGGGGAGGGCTCGATAATGAAAAACTGTTTTTT CATRRGGLDNEKLFF
TRBD1 TRBJ2-4 - TRBV5-1 TGCGCCAGCAGCAGGACAGAGGGGGCTTTGAACATTCAGTACTTC CASSRTEGALNIQYF
TRBD2 TRBJ2-2 - TRBV7-9 TGTGCCAGCAGCTTACGGACTAGCGATAACACCGGGGAGCTGTTTTTT CASSLRTSDNTGELFF
- TRBJ1-2 once TRBV11-2 TGTGCCAGCAGCTTCTACCGGGACACCCCTCTATCGATGAGCTACACCTTC CASSFYRDTPLSMSYTF
TRBD1 TRBJ2-5 - TRBV24-1 TGTGCCACCAGGGACAGGGGGCTAGAAGAGACCCAGTACTTC CATRDRGLEETQYF
- TRBJ2-7 - TRBV3-1/TRBV3-2 TGTGCCAGCAGCCAAGATTACTACGAGCAGTACTTC CASSQDYYEQYF
- TRBJ2-4 - TRBV30 TGTGCCTGGAGTGTAGGGGCGCGGGACATTCAGTACTTC CAWSVGARDIQYF
- TRBJ2-1 - TRBV5-4 TGTGCCAGCAGCGTGGACCCGACGGAATATAGTGAGCAGTTCTTC CASSVDPTEYSEQFF
- TRBJ1-3 - TRBV6-5 TGTGCCACACGGGGCTCTGGAAACACCATATATTTT CATRGSGNTIYF
- TRBJ2-5 - TRBV7-2 TGTGCCAGCAGCTTAAGGGGTTACCCCCAAGAGACCCAGTACTTC CASSLRGYPQETQYF
TRBD1 TRBJ1-2 - TRBV18 TGTGCCAGCTCACCAGAGGGGGCGTATGGCTACACCTTC CASSPEGAYGYTF
- TRBJ2-3 - TRBV25-1 TGTGCCAGCAGTATAATGGGAACAGATACGCAGTATTTT CASSIMGTDTQYF
- TRBJ2-5 - TRBV12-5 TGTGCTAGTGGTGAGACAGATGATCAAGAGACCCAGTACTTC CASGETDDQETQYF
TRBD2 TRBJ2-3 - TRBV9 TGTGCCAGCAGCTTCCTCGGGCGGGAGACAGATACGCAGTATTTT CASSFLGRETDTQYF
- TRBJ2-1 - TRBV27 TGTGCCAGCAGTTTAATGGGGGCCTACAATGAGCAGTTCTTC CASSLMGAYNEQFF
- TRBJ1-2 - TRBV12-3/TRBV12-4 TGTGCCAGCAGTTTAGATCAGGTTACTGGCTACACCTTC CASSLDQVTGYTF
- TRBJ2-2 - TRBV4-3 TGCGCCAGCAGCCAAGAGTGGCAGAACACCGGGGAGCTGTTTTTT CASSQEWQNTGELFF
TRBD2 TRBJ2-7 - TRBV30 TGTGCCTGGAGTCCTACACGGGAGGTGCAGTACTTC CAWSPTREVQYF
- TRBJ2-5 - TRBV7-6 TGTGCCAGCAGCTTCAGGGAGGGGGTTTGGGAGACCCAGTACTTC CASSFREGVWETQYF
- TRBJ1-1 - TRBV18 TGTGCCAGCTCACTATACAGGGTAATGAACACTGAAGCTTTCTTT CASSLYRVMNTEAFF
- TRBJ1-1 - TRBV6-5 TGTGCCAGCAGTTACTCGGAGCCCGGAACCACTGAAGCTTTCTTT CASSYSEPGTTEAFF
- TRBJ1-1 few TRBV5-4 TGTGCCAGCAGCACCCCCGGGGCCAGGGAGAACACTGAAGCTTTCTTT CASSTPGARENTEAFF
TRBD2 TRBJ2-3 few TRBV9 TGTGCCAGCAGCGCTACTAGCGGGTACACAGATACGCAGTATTTT CASSATSGYTDTQYF
- TRBJ2-3 - TRBV7-8 TGTGCCAGCAGCTTAGCAGGGGGGGTGATGGATACGCAGTATTTT CASSLAGGVMDTQYF
- TRBJ1-5 once TRBV7-8 TGTGCCAGCAGCTTAGGGGGCCTAAGATATAGCAATCAGCCCCAGCATTTT CASSLGGLRYSNQPQHF
- TRBJ1-4 - TRBV5-1 TGCGCCAGCAGCCGAGACGGGGGCGTTGAAAAACTGTTTTTT CASSRDGGVEKLFF
- TRBJ1-4 - TRBV19 TGTGCCAGTCGCCCGGGGACTAATGAAAAACTGTTTTTT CASRPGTNEKLFF
- TRBJ2-2 - TRBV14 TGTGCCAGCAGCCAAATGAACACCGGGGAGCTGTTTTTT CASSQMNTGELFF
TRBD2 TRBJ2-1 - TRBV5-1 TGCGCCAGTAGCTCTGGGGGAGGGCGGAGCAATGAGCAGTTCTTC CASSSGGGRSNEQFF
- TRBJ1-5 once TRBV2 TGTGCCAGCAGTGTTGGCAGGGAGTATGATCAGCCCCAGCATTTT CASSVGREYDQPQHF
- TRBJ2-7 - TRBV11-2 TGTGCCAGCAGCTCCGGATACCCACAGGGGAGGGACGAGCAGTACTTC CASSSGYPQGRDEQYF
- TRBJ1-3 few TRBV4-2 TGTGCCAGCAGCCCCCTCTCTGGAAACACCATATATTTT CASSPLSGNTIYF
TRBD1 TRBJ1-3 large TRBV7-9 TGTGCCAGCAGCCCAGGGACAGGCTCTTCGAGAAACACCATATATTTT CASSPGTGSSRNTIYF
- TRBJ1-4 - TRBV5-1 TGCGCCAGCAGCTTGGAGCCGGGGACTAATGAAAAACTGTTTTTT CASSLEPGTNEKLFF
- TRBJ2-7 - TRBV10-3 TGTGCCATCAGCACAGGGCCAGGGTACGAGCAGTACTTC CAISTGPGYEQYF
- TRBJ2-5 - TRBV5-5 TGTGCCAGCAGCTTGGCCGGGACGGAGACCCAGTACTTC CASSLAGTETQYF
- TRBJ1-3 - TRBV11-2 TGTGCCAGCAGCTTATCCATTTTGGTAGATATGGGAAACACCATATATTTT CASSLSILVDMGNTIYF
- TRBJ1-1 - TRBV2 TGTGCCAGCATCCTGAACACTGAAGCTTTCTTT CASILNTEAFF
- TRBJ1-2 - TRBV5-1 TGCGCCAGCAGCTTGGGTCAGATAGCGAACTATGGCTACACCTTC CASSLGQIANYGYTF
TRBD1 TRBJ2-7 - TRBV6-5 TGTGCCAGTAGGTCCGGGACAGGGGTCTACGAGCAGTACTTC CASRSGTGVYEQYF
- TRBJ2-2 many TRBV6-4 TGTGCCAGCGGACAGTCGAACACCGGGGAGCTGTTTTTT CASGQSNTGELFF
- TRBJ2-3 - TRBV9 TGTGCCAGCAGCGTAGGGACGGTTAGGCCAGATACGCAGTATTTT CASSVGTVRPDTQYF
TRBD1 TRBJ1-1 - TRBV30 TGTGCCTGGAGTACGGGGACAGGGATGAACACTGAAGCTTTCTTT CAWSTGTGMNTEAFF
- TRBJ2-7 - TRBV18 TGTGCCAGCTTACAGACAGGGACTCACGAGCAGTACTTC CASLQTGTHEQYF
- TRBJ1-2 - TRBV4-1 TGCGCCAGCAGCCCTATACGGGATCGAGATGGCTACACCTTC CASSPIRDRDGYTF
TRBD2 TRBJ2-1 - TRBV3-1/TRBV3-2 TGTGCCAGCAGCCAAGATAGGACTAGCGGTAACAATGAGCAGTTCTTC CASSQDRTSGNNEQFF
- TRBJ2-3 - TRBV5-4 TGTGCCAGCAGCTCGCCGTGGGAGGCACGGCGCACAGATACGCAGTATTTT CASSSPWEARRTDTQYF
TRBD2 TRBJ2-1 - TRBV7-8 TGTGCCAGCAGCTTGGGACTAGCGGGGGAGCAGTTCTTC CASSLGLAGEQFF
TRBD1 TRBJ1-4 - TRBV14 TGTGCCAGCAGCCAAGGTTGGGGGACAGAGAATGAAAAACTGTTTTTT CASSQGWGTENEKLFF
TRBD1 TRBJ1-1 - TRBV9 TGTGCCAGCAGCGTAGATGTCACAGGGGGCTTTGATACTGAAGCTTTCTTT CASSVDVTGGFDTEAFF
- TRBJ1-4 few TRBV6-2/TRBV6-3 TGTGCCAGCAGTTACGGTCCTTCCTGGGATGAAAAACTGTTTTTT CASSYGPSWDEKLFF
- TRBJ1-6 once TRBV3-1/TRBV3-2 TGTGCCAGCAGCCACCTGGGTGGAGAAAATTCACCCCTCCACTTT CASSHLGGENSPLHF
TRBD1 TRBJ1-6 - TRBV5-8 TGTGCCAGCAAGCCACAGGGGGGTTATAATTCACCCCTCCACTTT CASKPQGGYNSPLHF